Detailed here is one T cell receptor beta chain. The sample comes from a study of cytomegalovirus exposure and HLA in healthy donors. Across the study: An early data release held around 80 million unique TCRs from HLA-typed donors.

The PCR had 60 Vbeta and 13 Jbeta primers. TCRdb keeps only in-frame clones here, not all; method: immunoSEQ multiplex PCR. Here the sample table reports about 46,000 clones. V lost 2 bases and J lost 7, with 11 bases in between. There are 13 residues in the CDR3. The germline V gene has CDR1 MDHEN and CDR2 SYDVKM. The material sequenced was PBMCs. The rearrangement joins TRBV28 to TRBJ1-2; TRBD1 might be the D (5 bases). This clonotype was sampled from a woman in her 40s in good health and CMV-seronegative. In nucleotides, the CDR3 is TGTGCCAGCAGTTTAAGTGGGGGACTTGGCTACACCTTC. It yields the protein CASSLSGGLGYTF.